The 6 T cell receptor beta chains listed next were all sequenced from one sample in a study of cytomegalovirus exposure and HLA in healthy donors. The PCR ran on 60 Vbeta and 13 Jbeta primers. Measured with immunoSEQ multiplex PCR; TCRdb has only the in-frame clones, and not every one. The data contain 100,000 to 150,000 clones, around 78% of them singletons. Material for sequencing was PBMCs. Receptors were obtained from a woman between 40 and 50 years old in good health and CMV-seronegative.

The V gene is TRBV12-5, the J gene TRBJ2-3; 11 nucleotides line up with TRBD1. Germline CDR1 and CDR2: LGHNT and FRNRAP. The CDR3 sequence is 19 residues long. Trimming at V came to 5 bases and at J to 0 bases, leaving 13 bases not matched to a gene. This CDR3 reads CASGTGQGAVTISTDTQYF. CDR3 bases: TGTGCTAGTGGTACTGGACAGGGGGCTGTAACAATTAGCACAGATACGCAGTATTTT. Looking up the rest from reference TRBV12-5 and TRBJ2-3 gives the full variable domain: DARVTQTPRHKVTEMGQEVTMRCQPILGHNTVFWYRQTMMQGLELLAYFRNRAPLDDSGMPKDRFSAEMPDATLATLKIQPSEPRDSAVYFCASGTGQGAVTISTDTQYFGPGTRLTVL.

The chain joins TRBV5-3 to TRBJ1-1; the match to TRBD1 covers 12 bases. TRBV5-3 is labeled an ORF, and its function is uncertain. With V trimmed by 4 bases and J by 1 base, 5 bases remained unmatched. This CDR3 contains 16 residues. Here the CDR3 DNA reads TGTGCCAGAAGCGCCCGGGACAGGGGGCAGAACACTGAAGCTTTCTTT. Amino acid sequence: CARSARDRGQNTEAFF.

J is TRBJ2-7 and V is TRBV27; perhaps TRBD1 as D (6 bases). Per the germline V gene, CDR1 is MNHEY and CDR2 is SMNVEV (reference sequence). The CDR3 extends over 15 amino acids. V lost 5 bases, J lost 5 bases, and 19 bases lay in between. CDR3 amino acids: CASSRLLGAMNEQYF. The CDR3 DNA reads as TGTGCCAGCAGTCGACTGTTGGGGGCGATGAACGAGCAGTACTTC.

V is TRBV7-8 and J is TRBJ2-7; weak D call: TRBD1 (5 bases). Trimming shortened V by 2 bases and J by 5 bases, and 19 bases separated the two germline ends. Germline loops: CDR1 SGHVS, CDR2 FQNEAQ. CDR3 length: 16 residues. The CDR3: CASSLMRGHHQNEQYF. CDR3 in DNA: TGTGCCAGCAGCTTAATGAGAGGACACCATCAAAACGAGCAGTACTTC. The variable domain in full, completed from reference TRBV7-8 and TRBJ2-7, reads GAGVSQSPRYKVAKRGQDVALRCDPISGHVSLFWYQQALGQGPEFLTYFQNEAQLDKSGLPSDRFFAERPEGSVSTLKIQRTQQEDSAVYLCASSLMRGHHQNEQYFGPGTRLTVT.

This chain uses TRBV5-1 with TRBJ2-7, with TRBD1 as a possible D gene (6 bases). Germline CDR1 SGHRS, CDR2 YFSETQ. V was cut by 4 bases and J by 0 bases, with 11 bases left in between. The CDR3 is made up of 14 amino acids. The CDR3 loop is CASSAAGVSYEQYF. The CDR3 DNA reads TGCGCCAGCAGCGCGGCAGGGGTCTCCTACGAGCAGTACTTC.

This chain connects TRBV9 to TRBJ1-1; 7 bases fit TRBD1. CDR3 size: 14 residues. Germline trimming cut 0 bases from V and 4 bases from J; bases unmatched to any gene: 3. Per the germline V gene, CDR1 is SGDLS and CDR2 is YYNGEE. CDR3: CASSVGQGVTEAFF. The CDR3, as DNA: TGTGCCAGCAGCGTAGGTCAGGGGGTCACTGAAGCTTTCTTT.